A selection of T cell receptor beta chains follows, all from one sample in a study of cytomegalovirus exposure and HLA in healthy donors. TCRdb's table, derived via immunoSEQ multiplex PCR, lists solely in-frame clones and lacks some. The table records 90,000 to 110,000 clones, roughly 15% of them present only once. Source material: PBMCs. The source is a female donor in good health and CMV-seronegative. Both conserved end residues are part of each CDR3. The D gene is left open where the match is weak. Clone size appears in some rows only: once, few, many, or a class for an expanded clone.

D: .; J: TRBJ1-4; V: TRBV4-3; size: .; DNA: TGCGCCAGCAGCCAAGGGGAGGGGAGAAGTGAAAAACTGTTTTTT; CDR3: CASSQGEGRSEKLFF
D: .; J: TRBJ1-4; V: TRBV30; size: .; DNA: TGTGCCTGGAGCCCCGCGTCCCGAGCTAATGAAAAACTGTTTTTT; CDR3: CAWSPASRANEKLFF
D: .; J: TRBJ1-2; V: TRBV9; size: few; DNA: TGTGCCAGCAGCGTCGGGGGGTATGGCTACACCTTC; CDR3: CASSVGGYGYTF
D: TRBD1; J: TRBJ2-6; V: TRBV5-1; size: .; DNA: TGCGCCAGCAGTGGGAACAGGGGGGTGTCTGGGGCCAACGTCCTGACTTTC; CDR3: CASSGNRGVSGANVLTF
D: .; J: TRBJ2-4; V: TRBV30; size: .; DNA: TGTGCCTGGAGTGTTAGGGGTCCCCTAGCCAAAAACATTCAGTACTTC; CDR3: CAWSVRGPLAKNIQYF
D: TRBD2; J: TRBJ2-5; V: TRBV5-1; size: .; DNA: TGCGCCAGCAGCTTCAGCGGGAGGATAGAGACCCAGTACTTC; CDR3: CASSFSGRIETQYF
D: .; J: TRBJ2-7; V: TRBV28; size: few; DNA: TGTGCCAGCAGTTCCCGGGAAAGCCGCTACGAGCAGTACTTC; CDR3: CASSSRESRYEQYF
D: .; J: TRBJ2-7; V: TRBV6-6; size: few; DNA: TGTGCCAGCAGTTACAGACTAGACTCCTACGAGCAGTACTTC; CDR3: CASSYRLDSYEQYF
D: .; J: TRBJ2-6; V: TRBV19; size: .; DNA: TGTGCCACCACCCCGGAGGGGTGGAGCTCTGGGGCCAACGTCCTGACTTTC; CDR3: CATTPEGWSSGANVLTF
D: .; J: TRBJ1-1; V: TRBV29-1; size: .; DNA: TGCAGCGTTGGGAGGGGCTTGGGGAACACTGAAGCTTTCTTT; CDR3: CSVGRGLGNTEAFF
D: .; J: TRBJ2-1; V: TRBV6-1; size: .; DNA: TGTGCCAGCAGTGAAAGACACACCGGGACTGCCTACAATGAGCAGTTCTTC; CDR3: CASSERHTGTAYNEQFF
D: .; J: TRBJ1-1; V: TRBV30; size: .; DNA: TGTGCCTGGAGCCCCGGGATCCGAACCACTGAAGCTTTCTTT; CDR3: CAWSPGIRTTEAFF
D: TRBD1; J: TRBJ1-2; V: TRBV6-5; size: few; DNA: TGTGCCAGCAGTCCCCGGGACAGCGTTTCCTATGGCTACACCTTC; CDR3: CASSPRDSVSYGYTF
D: TRBD1; J: TRBJ2-1; V: TRBV7-2; size: .; DNA: TGTGCCAGCAGCTTTTGGGACAGGGGGCAAGAGCAGTTCTTC; CDR3: CASSFWDRGQEQFF
D: .; J: TRBJ2-1; V: TRBV6-5; size: .; DNA: TGTGCCAGCAGTCTAGTTGTAACCTCCTACAATGAGCAGTTCTTC; CDR3: CASSLVVTSYNEQFF
D: TRBD1; J: TRBJ1-1; V: TRBV18; size: few; DNA: TGTGCCAGCTCTAATACAGGGGGTAACACTGAAGCTTTCTTT; CDR3: CASSNTGGNTEAFF
D: .; J: TRBJ1-1; V: TRBV28; size: .; DNA: TGTGCCAGCAGTTCCCCACGACTCCGTTTTAGGCTGAACACTGAAGCTTTCTTT; CDR3: CASSSPRLRFRLNTEAFF
D: .; J: TRBJ1-1; V: TRBV9; size: few; DNA: TGTGCCAGCAGCGGACCCTTAGGGGGGGGGTACACTGAAGCTTTCTTT; CDR3: CASSGPLGGGYTEAFF
D: .; J: TRBJ2-5; V: TRBV10-2; size: .; DNA: TGCGCCAGCAGTGGCGGGGGCGGGGAGACCCAGTACTTC; CDR3: CASSGGGGETQYF
D: .; J: TRBJ2-2; V: TRBV4-3; size: .; DNA: TGCGCCAGCAGCCAAGATGTGGGCCTTAACACCGGGGAGCTGTTTTTT; CDR3: CASSQDVGLNTGELFF
D: TRBD2; J: TRBJ2-1; V: TRBV7-9; size: few; DNA: TGTGCCAGCAGCTTAGGCCCTAGCGGGAGCCGGTACAATGAGCAGTTCTTC; CDR3: CASSLGPSGSRYNEQFF
D: .; J: TRBJ2-7; V: TRBV11-3; size: .; DNA: TGTGCCAGCAGCTTAGGGACAAACTACGAGCAGTACTTC; CDR3: CASSLGTNYEQYF
D: TRBD1; J: TRBJ2-1; V: TRBV15; size: few; DNA: TGTGCCACCACCGGGGGACAGGGATATTACAATGAGCAGTTCTTC; CDR3: CATTGGQGYYNEQFF
D: TRBD1; J: TRBJ1-2; V: TRBV28; size: few; DNA: TGTGCCAGCAGTTTGCGACAGGGCCTACACTATGGCTACACCTTC; CDR3: CASSLRQGLHYGYTF
D: .; J: TRBJ2-7; V: TRBV5-1; size: .; DNA: TGCGCCAGCAGCTTGGCGGGCAGACCGGGAGATGCGCAGTACTTC; CDR3: CASSLAGRPGDAQYF
D: .; J: TRBJ2-1; V: TRBV6-1; size: few; DNA: TGTGCCAGCAGTGAACTCAGGCTCGAGCAGTTCTTC; CDR3: CASSELRLEQFF
D: TRBD1; J: TRBJ1-4; V: TRBV6-6; size: once; DNA: TGTGCCAGCAGAAAACAGGGGGCGGGTGAAAAACTGTTTTTT; CDR3: CASRKQGAGEKLFF
D: .; J: TRBJ2-6; V: TRBV20-1; size: .; DNA: TGCAGTGCTAGAGCCTCCCTTGTCCTGACTTTC; CDR3: CSARASLVLTF
D: .; J: TRBJ2-7; V: TRBV20-1; size: few; DNA: TGCAGTGCTGAGATGGCTAGGCAGTACTTC; CDR3: CSAEMARQYF
D: .; J: TRBJ1-2; V: TRBV29-1; size: .; DNA: TGCAGCGTTGAACAGGCCGGTAGCTACACCTTC; CDR3: CSVEQAGSYTF
D: TRBD2; J: TRBJ2-7; V: TRBV7-9; size: .; DNA: TGTGCCAGCAGCTTTAGCGGGGGGGAAAAGGCCTACGAGCAGTACTTC; CDR3: CASSFSGGEKAYEQYF